The 6 T cell receptor beta chains in this list originate from one sample, sequenced in a study of spatial heterogeneity in lung cancer. General observations from the study: Mutation counts in tumors were tracked by counts of expanded intratumoral alpha and beta TCRs.

What these receptors recognize is not known. A single record per CDR3 protein comes from TCRdb applying MiXCR to the 5' RACE reads. Of about 2,000 distinct CDR3 sequences listed, around 8% are singletons. Time point denoted: sample taken at primary tumor resection. The sample in question was lung tumor tissue, obtained at surgery. The receptors derive from a male donor with early-stage non-small cell lung cancer.

Sample share makes this clonotype medium-sized. The V call is TRBV29-1, the J call TRBJ2-5; D uncertain. V dropped 7 bases and J dropped 5 bases, with 11 bases sitting between them. Germline V gene lookup returns CDR1 SQVTM and CDR2 ANQGSEA. The CDR3 totals 11 residues. The CDR3: CSAEPGETQYF. CDR3 DNA sequence: TGCAGCGCCGAACCTGGGGAGACCCAGTACTTC.

This clonotype is medium-sized. The V call is TRBV7-3, the J call TRBJ2-1; D gene unclear. CDR1 SGHTA and CDR2 FQGTGA come from the germline V gene. The CDR3 extends over 12 amino acids. The germline V and J ends were trimmed by 5 bases and 7 bases, with 9 bases remaining between them. CDR3 coding DNA: TGTGCCAGCAGCGGGATGGGGAATGAGCAGTTCTTC. Its protein is CASSGMGNEQFF.

This clonotype is deemed medium-sized (0.01 to 0.1%). The chain recombines TRBV7-2 with TRBJ1-5, with a tentative D call TRBD1 (5 bases). V lost 5 bases and J lost 9, with 20 bases in between. The germline CDR1 and CDR2 sequences are SGHTA and FQGNSA. The CDR3 runs 15 residues. The CDR3 is CASSPEGTSPLPQHF. The CDR3 DNA sequence: TGTGCCAGCAGCCCAGAGGGGACTTCCCCATTGCCCCAGCATTTT. Full variable domain (rest looked up from reference TRBV7-2 and TRBJ1-5): GAGVSQSPSNKVTEKGKDVELRCDPISGHTALYWYRQSLGQGLEFLIYFQGNSAPDKSGLPSDRFSAERTGGSVSTLTIQRTQQEDSAVYLCASSPEGTSPLPQHFGDGTRLSIL.

This clonotype is termed medium-sized. The chain recombines TRBV7-9 with TRBJ2-7; possible D gene TRBD1, 5 bases. V dropped 7 bases and J dropped 0 bases, with 13 bases sitting between them. CDR1 is SEHNR, CDR2 FQNEAQ, per germline (reference sequence). The CDR3 loop spans 14 amino acids. The CDR3 loop is CASTPTAHSYEQYF. CDR3 in DNA: TGTGCCAGCACCCCGACAGCACACTCCTACGAGCAGTACTTC.

By frequency in the sample, this clonotype is large. The chain couples TRBV18 to TRBJ1-6; 7 bases are shared with TRBD1. The ends lost 3 bases at V and 8 bases at J; junction bases unmatched: 7. The CDR3 runs to 15 residues. Looked up from germline, CDR1 is KGHSH and CDR2 is LQKENI. The CDR3 region is CASSPPGQAYSPLHF. DNA of the CDR3: TGTGCCAGCTCACCCCCAGGACAGGCTTATTCACCCCTCCACTTT.

This clonotype was recorded at least ten times. The chain combines TRBV12-3 or TRBV12-4 with TRBJ2-1, with TRBD2 matching 11 bases. The CDR3 spans 14 residues. The V segment lost 3 bases and the J segment 10 bases; nucleotides outside the gene matches: 5. The CDR3 bases are TGTGCCAGCAGTTTGATTAGCGGGAGGGGGGAGCAGTTCTTC. Its protein is CASSLISGRGEQFF.